This T cell receptor (beta chain) was recovered during a study of neurological immune-mediated disorders (dated by TCRdb to about 2019). About the investigation overall: Using UMI-based sequencing, the study compared peripheral blood TCR-beta repertoires from patients with HTLV-I-associated myelopathy (HAM/TSP), patients with multiple sclerosis, and healthy controls. The cohort comprised 68 subjects: 15 or so HAM/TSP patients, around 34 multiple sclerosis patients and approximately 20 healthy controls. The approximately 96 TCR-beta libraries covered PBMC samples along with longitudinal samples, technical triplicates, and paired sorted CD4+ and CD8+ T-cell subsets.

The full study reports these points: TCR clonal expansion was highest in HAM/TSP patients and lowest in MS patients, with MS patients falling below even healthy controls. No identical CDR3 amino acid sequences were found to be shared among expanded clones across subjects, suggesting that TCR-beta repertoires were private in all groups.

Germline trimming amounts to 6 bases on V and 6 bases on J, with 7 as the count of junction bases outside the gene matches. Looking up the germline V gene yields CDR1 MNHEY and CDR2 SVGAGI. Counted from cysteine to phenylalanine, this CDR3 has 13 amino acids. Of the read, only the CDR3 DNA is kept; its 39 bases are in frame from base 1. Healthy controls were blood bank volunteers in Maryland, USA. For the sorted-subset TCR libraries, the starting material was about 920,000 sorted CD4+ or CD8+ T cells. Peripheral blood was subjected to Ficoll-Hypaque density gradient centrifugation to isolate PBMCs, which were then cryopreserved in liquid nitrogen. The study also sequenced paired sorted CD4+ and CD8+ subsets from healthy controls, HAM/TSP patients and MS patients. Ten or more counts support this clonotype. It lacks a known antigen. No base quality values were provided; no much bigger clone lies one nucleotide off.

cDNA was synthesized by template-switch 5'RACE using a primer with a 10-nucleotide random unique molecular identifier that tagged each TCR transcript. Each sequencing run produced over 180 million TCR-beta sequences covering 15-18 subjects. The RNeasy kit was used for extraction of total RNA. The KAPA Real-time Library Amplification kit was used to amplify TCR-beta VDJ regions with primers for the TCR constant region and the 5'RACE anchor. Sample indexes and Illumina adaptors were added in a first PCR, and a second PCR then increased library yield. After Ampure bead purification, the TCR product of roughly 650 bp was size-selected on a 2% E-gel SizeSelection system. Before pooling, library quality was checked on a Bioanalyzer, concentration was measured with Qubit, and libraries were quantified with the Kapa Library Quantification kit. An Illumina HiSeq 2500 was used to sequence the libraries paired-end at 2 x 150 bp. To increase sequence diversity, roughly 24-32% phiX was spiked into each library pool. Under the source paper's analysis protocol: The quality-filtered reads were processed with the UMI-based MiGEC pipeline, whose error correction step removed more than 80% of the raw TCR sequences. IMGT germline references were used for aligning VDJ genes, and each clonotype was defined as a unique CDR3 amino acid sequence together with its V-J genes. Clonal expansion, Shannon diversity and CDR3 relatedness were evaluated with VDJtools (CalcPairwiseDistances, ClusterSamples), while phylogenetic trees were built in CLCbio workbench. Clones with at least 8 unique UMIs were defined as expanded, with this threshold being based on coefficient-of-variation modelling across technical triplicates. TCRdb applied fastp at Q25 and MiXCR to the public reads, then kept only in-frame beta chains. Each entry is one CDR3 protein sequence, shown with its most common DNA and genes. These V and J calls rely on TCRdb rather than the paper's analysis. The sample table lists some 21,000 distinct CDR3 sequences, 5% to 7% of them with a count of one. The ten largest account for more than 40% of the sample.

The chain uses TRBV6-5 and TRBJ1-2, with TRBD1 matching 7 junction bases. The source is a man between 18 and 29 years old in good health. The sequenced sample was CD8+ T cells from blood. The nucleotides are TGTGCCAGCAGCCCCTCCGGGACAGATGGCTACACCTTC. Its translation is CASSPSGTDGYTF.